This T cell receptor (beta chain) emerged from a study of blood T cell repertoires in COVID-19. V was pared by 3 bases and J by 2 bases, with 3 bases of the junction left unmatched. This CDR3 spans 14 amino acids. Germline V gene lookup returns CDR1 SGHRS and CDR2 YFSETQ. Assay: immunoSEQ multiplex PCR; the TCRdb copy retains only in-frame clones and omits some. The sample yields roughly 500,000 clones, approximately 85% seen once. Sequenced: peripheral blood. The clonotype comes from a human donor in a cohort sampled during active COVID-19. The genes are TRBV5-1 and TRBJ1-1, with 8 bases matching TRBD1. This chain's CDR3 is CASSSDRANTEAFF. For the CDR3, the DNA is TGCGCCAGCAGCTCGGACAGGGCCAACACTGAAGCTTTCTTT.